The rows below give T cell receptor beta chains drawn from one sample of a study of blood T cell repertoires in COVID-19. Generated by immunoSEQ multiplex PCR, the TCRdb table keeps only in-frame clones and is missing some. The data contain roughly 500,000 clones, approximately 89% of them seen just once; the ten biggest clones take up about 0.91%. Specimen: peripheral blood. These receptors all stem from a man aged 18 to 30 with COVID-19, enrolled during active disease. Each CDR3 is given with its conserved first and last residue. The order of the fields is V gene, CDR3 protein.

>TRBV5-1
CASSSQGQGVNSPLHF
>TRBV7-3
CASSNLAGGPSEQFF
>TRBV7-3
CASSSTGGAAEEQFF
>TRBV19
CASSIDGTTPGNEQFF
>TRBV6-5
CASSSGGTPYEQYF
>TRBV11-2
CASSRPGQGVYEQYF
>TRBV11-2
CASTPGRGGLTQETQYF
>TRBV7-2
CASSLSGASSYNEQFF
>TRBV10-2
CASSERNRDNEQFF
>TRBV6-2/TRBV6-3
CASSAMGRGNQPQHF
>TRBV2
CASSEAYAGTGREKLFF
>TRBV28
CASSRGQVPYEQYF
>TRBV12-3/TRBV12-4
CASEDRNTGELFF
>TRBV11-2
CASSLEAFLSGNTIYF
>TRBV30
CAWTGNMNTEAFF
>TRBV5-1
CASSLQSEETQYF
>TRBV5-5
CASSLGQPNQPQHF
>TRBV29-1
CSVTGVHTDTQYF
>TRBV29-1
CSVEDREQETQYF
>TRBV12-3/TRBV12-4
CASSLHRKETQYF
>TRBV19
CASTPGHLNLPYEQYF
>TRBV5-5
CASSLVLVWNEQFF
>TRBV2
CASSSQGSSDTQYF
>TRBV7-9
CASSLEGTLNTEAFF
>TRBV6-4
CASSGQLSSYNEQFF
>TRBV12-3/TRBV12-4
CASSFERTDTQYF
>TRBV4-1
CASSQGDREAGELFF
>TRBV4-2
CASSQDPGKNYGYTF
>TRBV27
CASSFDGRAYNEQFF
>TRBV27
CASSLDRDFYNEQFF
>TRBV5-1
CASSRYTGENTEAFF
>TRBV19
CASSRRPTYPGNTIYF
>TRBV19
CASSPPIGLAGDEQFF
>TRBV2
CASTARAGGGQTQYF
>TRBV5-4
CASSLGGRTRNEQFF
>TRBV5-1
CASSPQTGGTEAFF
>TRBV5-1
CASSLGLASYNEQFF
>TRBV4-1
CASSLEGNSPLHF
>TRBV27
CASSLLGTPQETQYF
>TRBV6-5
CASARGGASYGYTF
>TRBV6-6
CASSRNVDSPQETQYF
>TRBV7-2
CASSLRQGTQYF
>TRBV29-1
CSVLSDRQETQYF
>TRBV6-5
CASSYSIREKAFF
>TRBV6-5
CATLSGLYEQYF
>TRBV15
CATSLQGASTDTQYF
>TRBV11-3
CASSSRQGADTQYF
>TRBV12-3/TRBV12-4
CASNGGNNQPQHF
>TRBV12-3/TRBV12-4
CASKGLALDTQYF
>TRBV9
CASSPPGQRTIKYF
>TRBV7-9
CASSLETGGPYGYTF
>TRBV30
CAWSLSGGTINQPQHF
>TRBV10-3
CAISPTLYTEAFF
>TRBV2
CASSENRAGANVLTF
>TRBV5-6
CASSLNIKIGGDEQYF
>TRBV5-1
CASSYTPGLAGEEETQYF
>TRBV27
CASSPTRPGLGPFNEQFF
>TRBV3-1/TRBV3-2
CASATTNEKLFF
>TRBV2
CASRLTRGGVDTQYF